A selection of T cell receptor beta chains follows, all from one sample in a study of response to subunit inactivated influenza vaccine. TCRdb redid the calling of the RT-PCR reads with MiXCR, one entry per CDR3 protein. Of hundreds of thousands of distinct CDR3 sequences in the sample, roughly 14% were seen once. Sample: PBMCs from blood, taken approximately 15 days before vaccination. All receptors come from a middle-aged man who received an inactivated influenza vaccine. Both conserved end residues are part of each CDR3. The order of the fields is clone size, V gene, D gene, J gene, CDR3 protein, CDR3 DNA. D genes are given only for firm matches. Where a row states a size, it is once, few, many or the class of an expanded clone; other rows omit it.

size: many
V: TRBV4-2
D: .
J: TRBJ2-2
CDR3: CASSYQDGHGELFF
DNA: TGTGCCAGCAGTTACCAGGACGGACACGGGGAGCTGTTTTTT

size: .
V: TRBV5-5
D: TRBD2
J: TRBJ2-7
CDR3: CASSLTTGGPLEQYF
DNA: TGTGCCAGCAGCTTGACGACGGGAGGGCCCTTGGAGCAGTACTTC

size: .
V: TRBV15
D: TRBD2
J: TRBJ2-1
CDR3: CATSRTGTSTSSYNEQFF
DNA: TGTGCCACCAGCAGGACCGGGACTAGCACCAGCTCCTACAATGAGCAGTTCTTC

size: many
V: TRBV20-1
D: .
J: TRBJ2-1
CDR3: CSARDLVGSYNEQFF
DNA: TGCAGTGCTAGAGATCTAGTTGGCTCCTACAATGAGCAGTTCTTC

size: .
V: TRBV15
D: .
J: TRBJ2-7
CDR3: CATSSSGLRPQYF
DNA: TGTGCCACCAGCAGTTCAGGGCTCCGGCCGCAGTACTTC

size: .
V: TRBV20-1
D: .
J: TRBJ2-7
CDR3: CSAADSMTYEQYF
DNA: TGCAGTGCTGCGGACAGCATGACCTACGAGCAGTACTTC

size: .
V: TRBV12-3/TRBV12-4
D: TRBD1
J: TRBJ1-6
CDR3: CASSWTGGGNSPLHF
DNA: TGTGCCAGCAGCTGGACAGGTGGAGGGAATTCACCCCTCCACTTT

size: few
V: TRBV29-1
D: .
J: TRBJ2-7
CDR3: CSVEDAGGGYEQYF
DNA: TGCAGCGTTGAAGATGCCGGGGGCGGCTACGAGCAGTACTTC

size: .
V: TRBV27
D: TRBD1
J: TRBJ2-3
CDR3: CASSLFGDRGRIDTQYF
DNA: TGTGCCAGCAGTTTATTTGGGGACAGGGGGCGGATAGATACGCAGTATTTT

size: few
V: TRBV12-3/TRBV12-4
D: TRBD1
J: TRBJ1-2
CDR3: CASSAGQGRYNYGYTF
DNA: TGTGCCAGCAGTGCGGGACAGGGACGATATAACTATGGCTACACCTTC

size: .
V: TRBV6-2/TRBV6-3
D: TRBD1
J: TRBJ1-5
CDR3: CASSWDRKLNQPQHF
DNA: TGTGCCAGCAGTTGGGACAGAAAATTAAATCAGCCCCAGCATTTT

size: few
V: TRBV18
D: .
J: TRBJ2-7
CDR3: CASSPGSRFYEQYF
DNA: TGTGCCAGCTCACCGGGATCCAGATTCTACGAGCAGTACTTC

size: .
V: TRBV10-3
D: .
J: TRBJ2-5
CDR3: CAIRWGAGETQYF
DNA: TGTGCCATCAGGTGGGGGGCTGGCGAGACCCAGTACTTC

size: few
V: TRBV5-5
D: .
J: TRBJ2-1
CDR3: CASSFSGREQFF
DNA: TGTGCCAGCAGCTTCTCAGGCCGAGAGCAGTTCTTC

size: few
V: TRBV6-5
D: TRBD1
J: TRBJ2-1
CDR3: CASSYDRVSDEQFF
DNA: TGTGCCAGCAGTTATGACAGGGTGTCCGATGAGCAGTTCTTC

size: .
V: TRBV5-1
D: .
J: TRBJ2-3
CDR3: CASSLMQGTDTQYF
DNA: TGCGCCAGCAGCTTGATGCAGGGCACAGATACGCAGTATTTT

size: .
V: TRBV7-2
D: TRBD1
J: TRBJ1-2
CDR3: CASSLSGTGNYGYTF
DNA: TGTGCCAGCAGCTTATCCGGGACAGGGAACTATGGCTACACCTTC

size: few
V: TRBV29-1
D: .
J: TRBJ2-5
CDR3: CSVEGGINIQETQYF
DNA: TGCAGCGTTGAAGGAGGAATAAACATTCAAGAGACCCAGTACTTC

size: .
V: TRBV29-1
D: .
J: TRBJ2-7
CDR3: CSVEMVGSGNPYEQYF
DNA: TGCAGCGTTGAAATGGTTGGCAGCGGAAATCCCTACGAGCAGTACTTC

size: many
V: TRBV29-1
D: .
J: TRBJ2-1
CDR3: CSALTLGNEQFF
DNA: TGCAGCGCCCTTACTTTAGGCAATGAGCAGTTCTTC

size: many
V: TRBV3-1
D: TRBD1
J: TRBJ2-6
CDR3: CASSQLTGYLAGANVLTF
DNA: TGTGCCAGCAGCCAATTGACAGGGTACCTCGCAGGGGCCAACGTCCTGACTTTC

size: .
V: TRBV15
D: TRBD1
J: TRBJ1-5
CDR3: CATARGPVKQPQHF
DNA: TGTGCCACAGCCAGGGGGCCGGTCAAGCAGCCCCAGCATTTT

size: few
V: TRBV3-1
D: .
J: TRBJ2-2
CDR3: CASKLLSDTGELFF
DNA: TGTGCCAGTAAGTTGTTGTCGGACACCGGGGAGCTGTTTTTT

size: .
V: TRBV5-1
D: TRBD1
J: TRBJ2-7
CDR3: CASTTTQGEGEQYF
DNA: TGCGCCAGCACCACAACACAGGGGGAAGGGGAGCAGTACTTC

size: few
V: TRBV11-2
D: TRBD2
J: TRBJ2-2
CDR3: CASSSDPGLASLRVRTGELFF
DNA: TGTGCCAGCAGTTCCGACCCGGGACTAGCTAGTCTTAGAGTCCGGACCGGGGAGCTGTTTTTT

size: many
V: TRBV24-1
D: TRBD1
J: TRBJ2-1
CDR3: CATSDPTGDSRNEQFF
DNA: TGTGCCACCAGTGATCCGACAGGGGACTCAAGGAATGAGCAGTTCTTC

size: .
V: TRBV4-3
D: .
J: TRBJ2-7
CDR3: CASSQDLGGQHYEQYF
DNA: TGCGCCAGCAGCCAAGATCTTGGGGGGCAACACTACGAGCAGTACTTC

size: few
V: TRBV30
D: .
J: TRBJ2-7
CDR3: CAWSVDLGYEQYF
DNA: TGTGCCTGGAGTGTAGACTTGGGCTACGAGCAGTACTTC

size: few
V: TRBV10-3
D: .
J: TRBJ2-5
CDR3: CAISEVAETQYF
DNA: TGTGCCATCAGTGAGGTGGCGGAGACCCAGTACTTC

size: many
V: TRBV3-1
D: .
J: TRBJ1-1
CDR3: CASSQGLQERNTEAFF
DNA: TGTGCCAGCAGCCAAGGACTACAGGAGAGGAACACTGAAGCTTTCTTT

size: few
V: TRBV10-3
D: .
J: TRBJ2-3
CDR3: CAISEGGAGTDTQYF
DNA: TGTGCCATCAGTGAGGGGGGCGCTGGCACAGATACGCAGTATTTT

size: .
V: TRBV6-2/TRBV6-3
D: .
J: TRBJ2-7
CDR3: CASRDYAYEQYF
DNA: TGTGCCAGCAGAGACTATGCCTACGAGCAGTACTTC

size: once
V: TRBV4-1
D: .
J: TRBJ2-3
CDR3: CASSQDLGPGTNGADTQYF
DNA: TGCGCCAGCAGCCAAGATCTGGGCCCCGGGACAAATGGGGCAGATACGCAGTATTTT

size: few
V: TRBV20-1
D: TRBD1
J: TRBJ1-1
CDR3: CSARGKLDPGTGVLNTEAFF
DNA: TGCAGTGCTAGAGGAAAATTGGATCCCGGGACAGGGGTGCTAAACACTGAAGCTTTCTTT

size: .
V: TRBV20-1
D: .
J: TRBJ2-4
CDR3: CSVLWAKNIQYF
DNA: TGCAGCGTTTTGTGGGCCAAAAACATTCAGTACTTC

size: few
V: TRBV6-1
D: .
J: TRBJ2-2
CDR3: CASSRGELFF
DNA: TGTGCCAGCTCTCGAGGGGAGCTGTTTTTT

size: few
V: TRBV20-1
D: .
J: TRBJ2-7
CDR3: CSARDLSLTPLGEQYF
DNA: TGCAGTGCTAGAGATCTTTCCTTGACCCCCCTGGGGGAGCAGTACTTC

size: few
V: TRBV7-8
D: TRBD1
J: TRBJ1-3
CDR3: CASSWGQPSSGNTIYF
DNA: TGTGCCAGCAGCTGGGGACAGCCGTCCTCTGGAAACACCATATATTTT

size: once
V: TRBV9
D: TRBD2
J: TRBJ2-2
CDR3: CASSVATGGPIGELFF
DNA: TGTGCCAGCAGCGTAGCAACGGGAGGGCCTATCGGGGAGCTGTTTTTT

size: few
V: TRBV12-3/TRBV12-4
D: TRBD1
J: TRBJ2-5
CDR3: CASSSHDRAQETQYF
DNA: TGTGCCAGCAGTTCTCATGACAGGGCCCAAGAGACCCAGTACTTC

size: few
V: TRBV5-1
D: .
J: TRBJ2-2
CDR3: CASSLGHTNTGELFF
DNA: TGCGCCAGCAGCTTAGGACATACGAACACCGGGGAGCTGTTTTTT

size: .
V: TRBV5-6
D: .
J: TRBJ1-2
CDR3: CASSFGGTGYTF
DNA: TGTGCCAGCAGCTTCGGAGGGACTGGCTACACCTTC

size: few
V: TRBV7-9
D: .
J: TRBJ2-2
CDR3: CASSGEGLNTGELFF
DNA: TGTGCCAGCAGCGGTGAAGGGTTGAACACCGGGGAGCTGTTTTTT

size: few
V: TRBV12-3/TRBV12-4
D: .
J: TRBJ1-2
CDR3: CASSFKVTYGYTF
DNA: TGTGCCAGCAGTTTTAAGGTTACCTATGGCTACACCTTC

size: .
V: TRBV27
D: TRBD1
J: TRBJ2-1
CDR3: CASSLVGTANREQFF
DNA: TGTGCCAGCAGTTTAGTTGGGACAGCGAATCGGGAGCAGTTCTTC

size: .
V: TRBV7-8
D: .
J: TRBJ2-5
CDR3: CASSFGGIETQYF
DNA: TGTGCCAGCAGCTTCGGGGGCATCGAGACCCAGTACTTC

size: many
V: TRBV9
D: TRBD2
J: TRBJ2-3
CDR3: CASSVGTSSTDTQYF
DNA: TGTGCCAGCAGCGTTGGGACTAGCTCCACAGATACGCAGTATTTT

size: .
V: TRBV7-2
D: TRBD1
J: TRBJ2-7
CDR3: CGSSLSGQLYEQYF
DNA: TGTGGCAGCAGCTTATCGGGACAGCTTTACGAGCAGTACTTC

size: .
V: TRBV7-2
D: .
J: TRBJ2-7
CDR3: CASSFSLGNYEQYF
DNA: TGTGCCAGCAGCTTCAGCTTGGGCAACTACGAGCAGTACTTC

size: .
V: TRBV10-3
D: TRBD1
J: TRBJ1-2
CDR3: CAIFATGLDSYGYTF
DNA: TGTGCCATCTTTGCGACAGGGCTTGATTCATATGGCTACACCTTC

size: few
V: TRBV9
D: .
J: TRBJ2-3
CDR3: CASSVAADYTDTQYF
DNA: TGTGCCAGCAGCGTAGCTGCGGACTACACAGATACGCAGTATTTT

size: few
V: TRBV28
D: .
J: TRBJ1-6
CDR3: CASKQGRVSPLHF
DNA: TGTGCCAGCAAACAGGGACGGGTTTCACCCCTCCACTTT

size: few
V: TRBV4-1
D: .
J: TRBJ1-1
CDR3: CASSPMAGRMNTEAFF
DNA: TGCGCCAGCAGCCCCATGGCGGGCAGAATGAACACTGAAGCTTTCTTT